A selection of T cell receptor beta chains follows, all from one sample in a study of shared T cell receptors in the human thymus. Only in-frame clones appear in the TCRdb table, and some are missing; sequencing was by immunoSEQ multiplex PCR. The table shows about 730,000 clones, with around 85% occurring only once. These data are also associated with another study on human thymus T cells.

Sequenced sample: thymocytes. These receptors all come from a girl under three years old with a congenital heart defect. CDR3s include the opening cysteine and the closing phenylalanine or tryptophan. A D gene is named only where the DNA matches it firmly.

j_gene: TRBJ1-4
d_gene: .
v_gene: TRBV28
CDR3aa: CASSFGRGATNEKLFF

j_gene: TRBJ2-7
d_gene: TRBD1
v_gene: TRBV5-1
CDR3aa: CASSLEQGSHEQYF

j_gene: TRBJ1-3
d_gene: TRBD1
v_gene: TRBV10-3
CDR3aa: CAICADRAKGNTIYF

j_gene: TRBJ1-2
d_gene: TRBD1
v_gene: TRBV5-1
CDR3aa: CASTMTGSGGYTF

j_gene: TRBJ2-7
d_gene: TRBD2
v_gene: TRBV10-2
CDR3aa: CASSESRTSGPYEQYF

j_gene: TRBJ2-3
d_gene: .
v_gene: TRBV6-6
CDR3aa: CASSYGETVPDTQYF

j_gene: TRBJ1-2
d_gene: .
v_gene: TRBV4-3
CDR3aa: CASSQRYCIRGLQGYTF

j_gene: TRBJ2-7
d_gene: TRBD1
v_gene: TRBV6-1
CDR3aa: CASSDGPLTGVVYEQYF

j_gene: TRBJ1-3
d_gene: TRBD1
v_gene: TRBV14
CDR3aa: CASSLWDSSGNTIYF

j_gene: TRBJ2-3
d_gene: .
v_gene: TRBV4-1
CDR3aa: CASSQDSPPQGRGSDTQYF

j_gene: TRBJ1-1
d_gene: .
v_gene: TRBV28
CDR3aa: CASSVPRATEAFF

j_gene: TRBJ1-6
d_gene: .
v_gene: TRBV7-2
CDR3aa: CASSYDGNKRSPLHF

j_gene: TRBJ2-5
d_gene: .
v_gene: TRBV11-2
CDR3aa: CASSLDRGSQETQYF

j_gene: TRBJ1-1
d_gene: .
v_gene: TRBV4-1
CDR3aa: CASSRRNQGLTEAFF

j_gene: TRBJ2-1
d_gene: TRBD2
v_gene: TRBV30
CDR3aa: CAWKKRGDINEQFF

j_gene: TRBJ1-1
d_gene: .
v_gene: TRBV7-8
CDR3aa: CASSGRVRVIEAFF

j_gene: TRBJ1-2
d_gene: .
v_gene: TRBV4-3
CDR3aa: CASSHLRVTANYGYTF

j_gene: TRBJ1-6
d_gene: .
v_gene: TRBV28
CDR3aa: CATTRGGSRVYGSPLHF

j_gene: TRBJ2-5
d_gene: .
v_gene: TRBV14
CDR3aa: CASSQDLGRGGRETQYF

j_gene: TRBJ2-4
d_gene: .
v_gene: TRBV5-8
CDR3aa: CASSLFRGRGIQYF

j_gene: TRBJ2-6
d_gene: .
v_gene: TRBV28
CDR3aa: CASSPRRKGERASGANVLTF

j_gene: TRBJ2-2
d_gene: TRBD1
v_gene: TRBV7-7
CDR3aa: CASSVQGVPGELFF

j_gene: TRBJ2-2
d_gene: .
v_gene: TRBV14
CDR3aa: CASSPIGERTGELFF

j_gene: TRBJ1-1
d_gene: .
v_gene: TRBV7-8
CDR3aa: CASSFARGWVAFF

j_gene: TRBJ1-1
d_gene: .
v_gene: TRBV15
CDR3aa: CATSGHLGWNTEAFF

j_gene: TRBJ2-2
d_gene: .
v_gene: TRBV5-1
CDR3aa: CASSPVGGLSTGELFF

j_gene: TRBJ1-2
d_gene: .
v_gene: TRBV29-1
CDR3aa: CSVAPRTHSTNYGYTF

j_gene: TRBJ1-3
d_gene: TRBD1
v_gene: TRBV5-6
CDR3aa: CASSEATGLFSGNTIYF

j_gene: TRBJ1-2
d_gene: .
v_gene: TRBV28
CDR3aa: CASSRSAGRLVGYTF

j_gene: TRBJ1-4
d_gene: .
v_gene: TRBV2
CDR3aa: CASGTNKGETNEKLFF

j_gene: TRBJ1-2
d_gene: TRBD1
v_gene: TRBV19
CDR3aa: CASSPGQGISYGYTF

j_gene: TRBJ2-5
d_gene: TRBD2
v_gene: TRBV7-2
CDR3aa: CATRTSGEETQYF

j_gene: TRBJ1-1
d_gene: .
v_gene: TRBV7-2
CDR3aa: CASSRRQNTEAFF

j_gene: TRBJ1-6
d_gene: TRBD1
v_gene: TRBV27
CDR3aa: CASRPILWDRLSSSPLHF

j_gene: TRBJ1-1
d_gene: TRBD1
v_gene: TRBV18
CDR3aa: CASSRGTASAETEAFF

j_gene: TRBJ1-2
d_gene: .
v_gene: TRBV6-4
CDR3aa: CASSPGKTGYYGYTF

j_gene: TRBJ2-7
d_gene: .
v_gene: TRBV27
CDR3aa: CASKSRPGEQYF

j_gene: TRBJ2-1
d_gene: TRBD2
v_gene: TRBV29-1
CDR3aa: CSVERPRGGALNEQFF

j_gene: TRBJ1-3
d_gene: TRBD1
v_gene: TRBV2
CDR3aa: CASSEGQEGNTIYF